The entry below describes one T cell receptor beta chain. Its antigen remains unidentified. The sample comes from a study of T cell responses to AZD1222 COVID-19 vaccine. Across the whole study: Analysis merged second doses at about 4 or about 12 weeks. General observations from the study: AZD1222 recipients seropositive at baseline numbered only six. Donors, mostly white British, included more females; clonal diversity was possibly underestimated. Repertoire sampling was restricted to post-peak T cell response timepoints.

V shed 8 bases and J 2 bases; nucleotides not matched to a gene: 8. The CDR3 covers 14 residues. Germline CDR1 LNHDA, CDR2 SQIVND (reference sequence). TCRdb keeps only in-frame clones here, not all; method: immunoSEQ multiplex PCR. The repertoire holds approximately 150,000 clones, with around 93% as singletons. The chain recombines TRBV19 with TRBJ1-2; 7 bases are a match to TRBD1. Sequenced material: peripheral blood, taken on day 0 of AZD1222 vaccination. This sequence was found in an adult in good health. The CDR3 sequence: CASGPGTVNYGYTF. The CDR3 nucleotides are TGTGCCAGTGGCCCCGGGACAGTCAACTATGGCTACACCTTC.